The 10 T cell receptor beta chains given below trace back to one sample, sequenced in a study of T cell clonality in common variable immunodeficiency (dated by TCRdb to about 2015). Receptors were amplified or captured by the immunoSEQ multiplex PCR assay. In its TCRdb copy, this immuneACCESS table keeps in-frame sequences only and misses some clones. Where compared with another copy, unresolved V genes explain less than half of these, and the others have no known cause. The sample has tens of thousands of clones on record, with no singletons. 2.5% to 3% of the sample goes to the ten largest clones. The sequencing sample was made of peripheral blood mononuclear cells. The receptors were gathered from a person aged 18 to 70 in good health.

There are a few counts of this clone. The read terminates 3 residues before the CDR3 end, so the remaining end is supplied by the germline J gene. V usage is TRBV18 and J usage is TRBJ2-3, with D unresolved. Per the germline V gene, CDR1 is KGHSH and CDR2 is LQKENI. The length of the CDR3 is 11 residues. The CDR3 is CASSPLQTQYF. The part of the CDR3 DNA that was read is TGTGCCAGCTCACCCCTACAGACG.

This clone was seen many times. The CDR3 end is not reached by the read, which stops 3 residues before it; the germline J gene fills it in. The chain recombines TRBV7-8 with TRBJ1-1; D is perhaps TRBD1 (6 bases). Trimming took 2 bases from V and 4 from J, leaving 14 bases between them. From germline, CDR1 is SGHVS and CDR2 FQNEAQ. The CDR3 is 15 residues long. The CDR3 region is CASSLKGGFSTEAFF. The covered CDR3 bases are TGTGCCAGCAGCTTAAAGGGGGGGTTCAGCACTGAA.

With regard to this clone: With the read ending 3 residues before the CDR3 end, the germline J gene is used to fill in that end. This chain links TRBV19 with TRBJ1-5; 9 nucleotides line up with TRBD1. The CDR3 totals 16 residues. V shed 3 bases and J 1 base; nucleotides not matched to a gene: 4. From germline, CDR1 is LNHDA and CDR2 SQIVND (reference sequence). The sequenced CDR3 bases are TGTGCCAGTAGTATTTGGACAGGGGTAAGCAATCAGCCC. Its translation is CASSIWTGVSNQP. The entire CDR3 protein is CASSIWTGVSNQPQHF.

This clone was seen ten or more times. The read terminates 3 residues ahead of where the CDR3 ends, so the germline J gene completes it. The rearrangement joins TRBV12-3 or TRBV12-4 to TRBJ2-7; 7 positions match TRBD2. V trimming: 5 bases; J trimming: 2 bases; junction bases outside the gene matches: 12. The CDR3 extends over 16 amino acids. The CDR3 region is CASSRRSSGSTYEQYF. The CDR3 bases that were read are TGTGCCAGCAGTCGGCGATCTAGCGGTTCCACCTACGAG.

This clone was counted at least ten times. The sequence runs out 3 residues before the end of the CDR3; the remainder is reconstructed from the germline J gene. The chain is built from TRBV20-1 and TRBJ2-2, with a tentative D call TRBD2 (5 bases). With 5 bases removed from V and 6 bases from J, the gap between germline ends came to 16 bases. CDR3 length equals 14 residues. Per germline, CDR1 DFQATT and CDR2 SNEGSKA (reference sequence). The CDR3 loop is CSAPNQPGSGELFF. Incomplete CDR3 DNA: TGCAGTGCTCCGAATCAACCGGGGTCCGGGGAG.

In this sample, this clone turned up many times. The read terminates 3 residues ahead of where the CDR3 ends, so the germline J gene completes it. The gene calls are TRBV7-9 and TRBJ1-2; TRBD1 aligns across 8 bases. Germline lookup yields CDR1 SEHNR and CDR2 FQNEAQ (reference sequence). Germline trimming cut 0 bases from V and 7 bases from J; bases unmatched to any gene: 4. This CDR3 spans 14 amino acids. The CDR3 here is CASSLAQGARGYTF. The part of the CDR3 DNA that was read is TGTGCCAGCAGCTTAGCGCAGGGGGCGCGTGGC.

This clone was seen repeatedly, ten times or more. CDR3 amino acids: CASSGPRKEKLFF. CDR3 DNA (partial): TGTGCCAGCAGTGGCCCCAGGAAAGAAAAA. V usage is TRBV2 and J usage is TRBJ1-4, with D unclear. The sequence runs out 3 residues before the end of the CDR3; the remainder is reconstructed from the germline J gene. Germline V gene sequence: CDR1 SNHLY, CDR2 FYNNEI. Deletions cut 4 bases from V and 8 bases from J, with 11 bases between. The CDR3 is 13 residues long.

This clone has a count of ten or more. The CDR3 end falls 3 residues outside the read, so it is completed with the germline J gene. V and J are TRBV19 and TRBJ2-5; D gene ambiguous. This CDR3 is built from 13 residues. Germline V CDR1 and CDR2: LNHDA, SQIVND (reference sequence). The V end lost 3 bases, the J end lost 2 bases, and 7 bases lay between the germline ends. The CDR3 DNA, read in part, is TGTGCCAGTAGTATCGGCAGGCAAGAGACC. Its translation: CASSIGRQET. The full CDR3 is CASSIGRQETQYF.

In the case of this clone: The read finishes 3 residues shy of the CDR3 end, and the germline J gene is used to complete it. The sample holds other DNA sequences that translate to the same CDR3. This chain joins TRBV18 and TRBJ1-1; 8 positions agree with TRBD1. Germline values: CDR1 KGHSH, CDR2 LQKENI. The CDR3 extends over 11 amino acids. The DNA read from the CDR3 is TGTGCCAGCTCCCCCGACAGGGGA. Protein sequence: CASSPDRG. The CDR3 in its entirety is CASSPDRGAFF.

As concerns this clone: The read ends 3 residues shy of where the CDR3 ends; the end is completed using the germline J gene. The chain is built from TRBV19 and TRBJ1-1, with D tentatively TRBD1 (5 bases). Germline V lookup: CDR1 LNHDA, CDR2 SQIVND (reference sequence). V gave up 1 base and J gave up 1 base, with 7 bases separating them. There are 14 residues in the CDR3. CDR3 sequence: CASSIAGRNTEAFF. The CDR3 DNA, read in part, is TGTGCCAGTAGTATAGCAGGGCGGAACACTGAA.